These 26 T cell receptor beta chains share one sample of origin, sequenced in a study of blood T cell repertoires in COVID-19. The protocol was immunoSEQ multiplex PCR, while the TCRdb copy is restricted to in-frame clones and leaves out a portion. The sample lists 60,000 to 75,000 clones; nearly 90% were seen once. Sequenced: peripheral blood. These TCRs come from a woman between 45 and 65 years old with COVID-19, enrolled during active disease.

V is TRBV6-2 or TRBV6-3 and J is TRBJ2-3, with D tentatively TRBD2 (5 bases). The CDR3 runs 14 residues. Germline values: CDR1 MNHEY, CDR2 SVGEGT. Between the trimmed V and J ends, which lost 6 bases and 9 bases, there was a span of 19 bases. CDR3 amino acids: CASSATTGVDTQYF. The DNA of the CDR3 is TGTGCCAGCAGCGCTACAACCGGGGTGGACACGCAGTATTTT.

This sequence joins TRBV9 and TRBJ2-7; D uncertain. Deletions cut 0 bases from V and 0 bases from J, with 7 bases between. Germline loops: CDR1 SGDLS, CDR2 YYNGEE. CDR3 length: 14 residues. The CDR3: CASSVGTVSYEQYF. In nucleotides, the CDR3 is TGTGCCAGCAGCGTAGGTACGGTCTCCTACGAGCAGTACTTC.

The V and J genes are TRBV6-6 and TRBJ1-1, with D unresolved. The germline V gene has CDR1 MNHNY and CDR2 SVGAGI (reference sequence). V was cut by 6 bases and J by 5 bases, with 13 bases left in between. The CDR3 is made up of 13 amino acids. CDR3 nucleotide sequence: TGTGCCAGCAGATATAACCGGGATACTGAAGCTTTCTTT. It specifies CASRYNRDTEAFF.

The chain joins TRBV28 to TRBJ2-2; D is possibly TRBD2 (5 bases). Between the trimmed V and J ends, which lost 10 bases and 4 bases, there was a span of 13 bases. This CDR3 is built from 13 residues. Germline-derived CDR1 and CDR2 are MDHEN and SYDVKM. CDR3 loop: CATAVRGTGELFF. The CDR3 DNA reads TGTGCCACCGCGGTTCGGGGCACCGGGGAGCTGTTTTTT. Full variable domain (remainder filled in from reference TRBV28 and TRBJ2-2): DVKVTQSSRYLVKRTGEKVFLECVQDMDHENMFWYRQDPGLGLRLIYFSYDVKMKEKGDIPEGYSVSREKKERFSLILESASTNQTSMYLCATAVRGTGELFFGEGSRLTVL.

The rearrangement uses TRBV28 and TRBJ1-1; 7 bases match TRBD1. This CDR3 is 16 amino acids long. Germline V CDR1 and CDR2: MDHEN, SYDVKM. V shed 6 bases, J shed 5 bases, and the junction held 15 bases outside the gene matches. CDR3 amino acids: CASSYDRAPFGTEAFF. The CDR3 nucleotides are TGTGCCAGCAGCTATGACAGGGCCCCGTTCGGGACTGAAGCTTTCTTT.

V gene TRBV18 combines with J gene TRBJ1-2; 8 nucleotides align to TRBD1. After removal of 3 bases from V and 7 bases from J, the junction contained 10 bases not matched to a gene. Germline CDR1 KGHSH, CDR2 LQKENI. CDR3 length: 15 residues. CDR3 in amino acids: CASSPQGAINRGYTF. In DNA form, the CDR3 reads TGTGCCAGCTCACCTCAGGGGGCGATCAACCGTGGCTACACCTTC. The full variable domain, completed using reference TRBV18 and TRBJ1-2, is NAGVMQNPRHLVRRRGQEARLRCSPMKGHSHVYWYRQLPEEGLKFMVYLQKENIIDESGMPKERFSAEFPKEGPSILRIQQVVRGDSAAYFCASSPQGAINRGYTFGSGTRLTVV.

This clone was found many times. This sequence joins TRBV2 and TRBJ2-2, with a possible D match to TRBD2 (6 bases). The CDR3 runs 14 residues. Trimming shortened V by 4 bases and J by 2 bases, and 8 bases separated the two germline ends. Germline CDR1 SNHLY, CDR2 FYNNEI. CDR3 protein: CASSVRGNTGELFF. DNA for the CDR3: TGTGCCAGCAGTGTGCGGGGCAACACCGGGGAGCTGTTTTTT.

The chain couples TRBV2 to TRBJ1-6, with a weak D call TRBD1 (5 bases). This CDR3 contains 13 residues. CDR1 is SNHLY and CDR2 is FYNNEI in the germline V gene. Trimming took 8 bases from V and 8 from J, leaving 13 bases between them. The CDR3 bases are TGTGCCAGCCCACAGGATAGCCATTCACCCCTCCACTTT. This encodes CASPQDSHSPLHF.

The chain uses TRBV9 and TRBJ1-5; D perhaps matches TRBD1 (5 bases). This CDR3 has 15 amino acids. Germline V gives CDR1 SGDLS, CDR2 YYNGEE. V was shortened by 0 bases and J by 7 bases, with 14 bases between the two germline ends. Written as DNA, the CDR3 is TGTGCCAGCAGCGTAGGTCCCATTCAGGGACAGCCCCAGCATTTT. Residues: CASSVGPIQGQPQHF.

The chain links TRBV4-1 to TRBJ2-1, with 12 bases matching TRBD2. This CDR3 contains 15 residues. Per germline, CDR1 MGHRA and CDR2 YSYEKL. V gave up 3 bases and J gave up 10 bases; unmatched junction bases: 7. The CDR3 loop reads CASSQPTSGSTEQFF. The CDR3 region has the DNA TGCGCCAGCAGCCAGCCGACTAGCGGGAGTACGGAGCAGTTCTTC.

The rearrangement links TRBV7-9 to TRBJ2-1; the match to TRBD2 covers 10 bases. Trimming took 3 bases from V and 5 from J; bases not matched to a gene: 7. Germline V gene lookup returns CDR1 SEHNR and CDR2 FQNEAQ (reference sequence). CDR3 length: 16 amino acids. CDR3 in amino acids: CASSFLGTSAHNEQFF. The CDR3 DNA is TGTGCCAGCAGCTTCCTAGGGACTAGCGCCCACAATGAGCAGTTCTTC.

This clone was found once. CDR3 protein: CSVEERAPWRYF. CDR3 nucleotide sequence: TGCAGCGTTGAAGAGAGGGCCCCATGGAGGTATTTT. The chain recombines TRBV29-1 with TRBJ2-3; D perhaps matches TRBD2 (5 bases). The CDR3 sequence is 12 residues long. CDR1 is SQVTM and CDR2 is ANQGSEA in the germline V gene. Trimming removed 0 bases from V and 14 bases from J, with 15 bases in between.

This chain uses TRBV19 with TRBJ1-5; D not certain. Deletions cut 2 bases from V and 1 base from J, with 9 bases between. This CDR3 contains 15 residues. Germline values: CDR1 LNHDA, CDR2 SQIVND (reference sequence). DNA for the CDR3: TGTGCCAGTAGTATAACCGCTAACAGCAATCAGCCCCAGCATTTT. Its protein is CASSITANSNQPQHF.

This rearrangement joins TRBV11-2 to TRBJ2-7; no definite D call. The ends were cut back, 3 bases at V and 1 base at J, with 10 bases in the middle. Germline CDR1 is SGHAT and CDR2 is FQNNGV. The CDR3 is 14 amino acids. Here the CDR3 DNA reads TGTGCCAGCAGCTTCCCGGGTATGTCCTACGAGCAGTACTTC. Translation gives CASSFPGMSYEQYF.

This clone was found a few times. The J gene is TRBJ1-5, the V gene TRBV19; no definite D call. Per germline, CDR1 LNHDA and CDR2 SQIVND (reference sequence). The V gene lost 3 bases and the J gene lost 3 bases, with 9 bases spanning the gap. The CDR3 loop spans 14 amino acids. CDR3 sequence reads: CASSMRQANQPQHF. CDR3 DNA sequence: TGTGCCAGTAGTATGCGGCAAGCCAATCAGCCCCAGCATTTT.

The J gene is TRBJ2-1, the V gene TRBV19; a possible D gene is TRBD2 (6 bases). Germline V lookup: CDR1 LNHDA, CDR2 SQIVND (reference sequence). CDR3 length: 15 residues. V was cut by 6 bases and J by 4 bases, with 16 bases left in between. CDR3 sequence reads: CASRRGGALYNEQFF. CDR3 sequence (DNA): TGTGCCAGTAGACGAGGAGGGGCCCTATACAATGAGCAGTTCTTC.

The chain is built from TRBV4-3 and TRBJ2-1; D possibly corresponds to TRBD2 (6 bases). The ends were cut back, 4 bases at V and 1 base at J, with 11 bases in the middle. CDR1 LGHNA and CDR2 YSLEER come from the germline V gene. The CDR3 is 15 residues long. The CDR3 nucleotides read TGCGCCAGCAGCCTTGGCGGGAAGTCCTACAATGAGCAGTTCTTC. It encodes CASSLGGKSYNEQFF.

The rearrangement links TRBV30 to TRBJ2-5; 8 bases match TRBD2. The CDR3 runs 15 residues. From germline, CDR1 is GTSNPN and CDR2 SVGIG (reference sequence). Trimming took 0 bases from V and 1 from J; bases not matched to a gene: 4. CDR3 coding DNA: TGTGCCTGGAGTGTAAGGCTAGCGGGCCAAGAGACCCAGTACTTC. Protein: CAWSVRLAGQETQYF.

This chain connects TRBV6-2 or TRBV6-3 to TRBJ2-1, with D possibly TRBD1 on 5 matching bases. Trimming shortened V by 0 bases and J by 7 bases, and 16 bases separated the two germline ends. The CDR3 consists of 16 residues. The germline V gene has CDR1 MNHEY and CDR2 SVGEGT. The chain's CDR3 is CASSYSKGYDWNEQFF. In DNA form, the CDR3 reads TGTGCCAGCAGTTACTCGAAGGGGTATGATTGGAATGAGCAGTTCTTC.

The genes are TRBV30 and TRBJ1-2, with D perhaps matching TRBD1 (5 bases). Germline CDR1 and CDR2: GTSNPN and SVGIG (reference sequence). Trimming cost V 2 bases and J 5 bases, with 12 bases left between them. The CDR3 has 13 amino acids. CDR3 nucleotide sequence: TGTGCCTGGAGTTGGCACCCAGGGTATGGCTACACCTTC. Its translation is CAWSWHPGYGYTF.

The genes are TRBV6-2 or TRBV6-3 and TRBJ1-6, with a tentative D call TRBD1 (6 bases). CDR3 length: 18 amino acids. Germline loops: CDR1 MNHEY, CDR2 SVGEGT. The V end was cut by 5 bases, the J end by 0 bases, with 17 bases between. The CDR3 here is CASSGPSRTDSYNSPLHF. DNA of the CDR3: TGTGCCAGCAGTGGACCGTCCAGGACAGACTCCTATAATTCACCCCTCCACTTT.

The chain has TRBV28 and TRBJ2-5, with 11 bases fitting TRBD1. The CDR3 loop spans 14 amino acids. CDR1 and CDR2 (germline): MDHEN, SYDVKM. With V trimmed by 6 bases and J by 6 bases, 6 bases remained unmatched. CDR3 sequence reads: CASSPDRGPKTQYF. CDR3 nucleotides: TGTGCCAGCAGCCCGGACAGGGGGCCGAAGACCCAGTACTTC.

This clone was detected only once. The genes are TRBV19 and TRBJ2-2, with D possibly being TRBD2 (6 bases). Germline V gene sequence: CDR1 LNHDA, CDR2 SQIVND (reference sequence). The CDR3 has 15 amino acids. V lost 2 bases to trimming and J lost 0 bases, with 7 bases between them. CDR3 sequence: CASSIRLANTGELFF. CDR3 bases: TGTGCCAGTAGTATAAGACTAGCGAACACCGGGGAGCTGTTTTTT.

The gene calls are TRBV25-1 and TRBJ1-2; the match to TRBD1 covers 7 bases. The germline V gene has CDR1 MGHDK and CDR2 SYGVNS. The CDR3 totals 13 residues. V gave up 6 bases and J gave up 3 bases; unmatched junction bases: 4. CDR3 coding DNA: TGTGCCAGCAGAGAGGGGACAGACTATGGCTACACCTTC. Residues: CASREGTDYGYTF.

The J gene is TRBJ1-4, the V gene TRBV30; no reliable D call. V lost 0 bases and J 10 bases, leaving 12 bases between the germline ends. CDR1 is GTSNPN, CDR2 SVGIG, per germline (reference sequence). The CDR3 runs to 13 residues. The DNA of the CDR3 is TGTGCCTGGAGTGTTGGCCCGAATCTAAAACTGTTTTTT. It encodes CAWSVGPNLKLFF.

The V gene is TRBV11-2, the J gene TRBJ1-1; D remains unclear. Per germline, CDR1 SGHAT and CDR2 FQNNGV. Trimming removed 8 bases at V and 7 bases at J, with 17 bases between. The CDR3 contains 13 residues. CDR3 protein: CASRVPWRFEAFF. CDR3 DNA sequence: TGTGCCAGCCGGGTCCCCTGGCGTTTTGAAGCTTTCTTT.